Below are 10 T cell receptor beta chains sequenced from a single sample in a study of T-cell reconstitution after alpha-beta-depleted transplantation in children. The TCRbeta library incorporated unique molecular identifiers. Using its own MiXCR run on the PCR reads, TCRdb lists one record per CDR3 protein. Of under 150,000 distinct CDR3 sequences in the sample, roughly 10% are singletons; the top ten hold approximately 25%. The sequenced sample was PBMCs, mostly from graft donor cells, obtained 180 days after TCRalphabeta/CD19-depleted stem cell transplant. Receptors originate from a girl in the first two years of life who had a stem cell transplant for combined immunodeficiency, so the T cells may come from the graft donor.

In the case of this clonotype: An end of the junction does not agree with germline; a read error may underlie this. The chain employs TRBV7-7 and TRBJ2-5, with 12 bases lining up with TRBD1. From germline, CDR1 is SSHAT and CDR2 FNYEAQ (reference sequence). This CDR3 has 16 residues. Here the CDR3 DNA reads TGTGCTAGCAGCCCGATGGGACAGGGGGCAGGGGAGACCCAGTACTTC. This encodes CASSPMGQGAGETQYF.

The V and J genes are TRBV20-1 and TRBJ2-1, with 12 nucleotides matching TRBD1. V was pared by 2 bases and J by 13 bases, with 12 bases of the junction left unmatched. CDR3 length: 15 amino acids. The germline gives CDR1 DFQATT, CDR2 SNEGSKA (reference sequence). The CDR3 nucleotides read TGCAGTGCTAGATCGGGGACAGGGGGCGCAGGTGACCAGTTCTTC. It codes for CSARSGTGGAGDQFF.

This chain links TRBV5-6 with TRBJ2-4; D not certain. The germline V gene has CDR1 SGHDT and CDR2 YYEEEE. This CDR3 region has 11 residues. Between the trimmed V and J ends, which lost 4 bases and 5 bases, there was a span of 4 bases. As DNA, the CDR3 is TGTGCCAGCAGCACTGAAAACATTCAGTACTTC. This gives the protein CASSTENIQYF.

This clonotype showed up just a few times. The rearrangement joins TRBV7-2 to TRBJ1-3; weak D call: TRBD1 (6 bases). The CDR3 spans 14 residues. Germline V gene sequence: CDR1 SGHTA, CDR2 FQGNSA. V lost 4 bases, J lost 3 bases, and 10 bases lay in between. Here the CDR3 reads CASSSGTHGNTIYF. The CDR3 DNA reads as TGTGCCAGCAGCTCCGGGACACATGGAAACACCATATATTTT.

V gene TRBV2 combines with J gene TRBJ2-3; D assignment may be TRBD1 or TRBD2 (5 bases each). Germline V CDR1 and CDR2: SNHLY, FYNNEI. Trimming took 6 bases from V and 3 from J, leaving 10 bases between them. This CDR3 comprises 13 residues. CDR3 sequence (DNA): TGTGCCAGCAGGGGACCAAAGACAGATACGCAGTATTTT. Its protein is CASRGPKTDTQYF.

Only one count was recorded for this clonotype. The chain couples TRBV12-3 or TRBV12-4 to TRBJ2-3, with D tentatively TRBD1 (6 bases). Trimming shortened V by 6 bases and J by 2 bases, and 15 bases separated the two germline ends. The CDR3 contains 15 residues. CDR3 coding DNA: TGTGCCAGCAGCCGAGACAGGTCCTACACAGATACGCAGTATTTT. It translates to CASSRDRSYTDTQYF.

This clonotype was seen at least ten times. This chain connects TRBV5-1 to TRBJ2-7, with TRBD1 identical over 10 bases. J lost 2 bases, V lost 0 bases, and 11 bases had no gene match. The CDR3 length is 18 residues. Germline CDR1 is SGHRS and CDR2 is YFSETQ. CDR3 in DNA: TGCGCCAGCAGCTTGGCCCTTACCGGGACAGGGGTCACCTACGAGCAGTACTTC. As protein: CASSLALTGTGVTYEQYF.

This clonotype has ten or more counts. The rearrangement joins TRBV25-1 to TRBJ2-1; TRBD2 might be the D (5 bases). V was pared by 2 bases and J by 4 bases, with 6 bases between. The CDR3 is made up of 13 amino acids. The germline CDR1 and CDR2 sequences are MGHDK and SYGVNS. CDR3 in amino acids: CASSETGYNEQFF. CDR3 nucleotide sequence: TGTGCCAGCAGTGAAACGGGGTACAATGAGCAGTTCTTC. Drawing the rest from reference TRBV25-1 and TRBJ2-1, the complete variable domain is EADIYQTPRYLVIGTGKKITLECSQTMGHDKMYWYQQDPGMELHLIHYSYGVNSTEKGDLSSESTVSRIRTEHFPLTLESARPSHTSQYLCASSETGYNEQFFGPGTRLTVL.

This clonotype was counted at least ten times. V usage is TRBV20-1 and J usage is TRBJ2-2; D not certain. The CDR3 has 11 amino acids. Germline assignment: CDR1 DFQATT and CDR2 SNEGSKA (reference sequence). Trimming shortened V by 7 bases and J by 4 bases, and 7 bases separated the two germline ends. DNA of the CDR3: TGCAGTGGGCGAAGCACCGGGGAGCTGTTTTTT. Amino acid sequence: CSGRSTGELFF.

The chain employs TRBV12-3 or TRBV12-4 and TRBJ2-3, with D possibly matching TRBD2 (6 bases). V dropped 5 bases and J dropped 0 bases, with 12 bases sitting between them. This CDR3 spans 15 amino acids. CDR3 sequence (DNA): TGTGCCAGCAGTAGCTGGGCGGGGAGCACAGATACGCAGTATTTT. It yields the protein CASSSWAGSTDTQYF.